Included here is one T cell receptor (beta chain) sequence, with context. This sample was included in a study of T cells after yellow fever vaccination. The TCR cDNA carried a universal primer site and UMIs from 5'RACE template switching. TCRdb reprocessed the 5' RACE reads with MiXCR, giving one entry per CDR3 protein. The data show 450,000 to 600,000 distinct CDR3 sequences, about 14% seen once. The source of this sequence is a young man who received the YFV17D yellow fever vaccine. The sequences come from PBMCs, collected on the day of the yellow fever booster vaccination.

CDR3 loop: CASSQDIGRAITGANVLTF. The CDR3 DNA reads TGCGCCAGCAGCCAAGATATCGGGAGGGCCATTACTGGGGCCAACGTCCTGACTTTC. The genes are TRBV4-3 and TRBJ2-6; 8 bases align to TRBD2. The CDR3 sequence is 19 residues long. With V trimmed by 0 bases and J by 2 bases, 9 bases remained unmatched. The germline V gene has CDR1 LGHNA and CDR2 YSLEER.